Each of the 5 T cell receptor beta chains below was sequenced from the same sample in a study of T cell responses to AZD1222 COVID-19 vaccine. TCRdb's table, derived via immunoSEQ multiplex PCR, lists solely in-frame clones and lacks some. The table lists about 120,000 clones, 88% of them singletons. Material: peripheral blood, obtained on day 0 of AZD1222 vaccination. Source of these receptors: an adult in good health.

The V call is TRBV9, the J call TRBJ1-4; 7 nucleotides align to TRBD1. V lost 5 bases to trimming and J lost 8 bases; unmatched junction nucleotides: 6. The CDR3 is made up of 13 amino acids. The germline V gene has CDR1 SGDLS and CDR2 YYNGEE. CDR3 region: CASSFTGEEKLFF. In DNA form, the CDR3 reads TGTGCCAGCAGTTTCACAGGGGAGGAAAAACTGTTTTTT.

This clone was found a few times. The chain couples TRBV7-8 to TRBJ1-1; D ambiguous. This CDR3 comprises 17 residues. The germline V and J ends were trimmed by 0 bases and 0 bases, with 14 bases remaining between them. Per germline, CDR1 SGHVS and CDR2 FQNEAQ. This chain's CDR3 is CASSLANPLQLNTEAFF. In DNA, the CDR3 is TGTGCCAGCAGCTTAGCTAATCCTCTCCAGCTGAACACTGAAGCTTTCTTT.

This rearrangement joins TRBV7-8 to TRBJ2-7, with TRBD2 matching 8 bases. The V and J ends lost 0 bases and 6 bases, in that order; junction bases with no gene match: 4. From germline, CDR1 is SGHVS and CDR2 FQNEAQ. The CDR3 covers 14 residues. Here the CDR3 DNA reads TGTGCCAGCAGCTTAGCAGCGGGGGAACGCGAGCAGTACTTC. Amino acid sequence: CASSLAAGEREQYF.

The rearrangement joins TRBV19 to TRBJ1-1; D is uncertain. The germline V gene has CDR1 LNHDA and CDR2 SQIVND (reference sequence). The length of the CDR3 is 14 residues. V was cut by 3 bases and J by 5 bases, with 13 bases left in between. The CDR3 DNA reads TGTGCCAGTAGTATTGGTTTGATGTGGACTGAAGCTTTCTTT. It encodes CASSIGLMWTEAFF.

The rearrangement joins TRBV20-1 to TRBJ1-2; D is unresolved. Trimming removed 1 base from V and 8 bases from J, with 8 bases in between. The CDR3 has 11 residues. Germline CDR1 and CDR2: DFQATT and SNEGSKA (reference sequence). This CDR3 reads CSARVGLGYTF. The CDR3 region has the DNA TGCAGTGCTAGAGTGGGTTTGGGCTACACCTTC.